Below are 27 T cell receptor beta chains sequenced from a single sample in a study of T-cell memory formation after mild COVID-19. In TCRdb, the 5' RACE reads were re-called with MiXCR into one record per CDR3 protein. The sample consists of 400,000 to 550,000 distinct CDR3 sequences, 20% to 25% of them appearing once. Sequenced: PBMCs or a T cell subset sorted from them (not recorded which). The receptors come from an adult woman who had mild COVID-19 (a few samples of this study predate the infection). Cell type and time point are not known.

The rearrangement uses TRBV10-3 and TRBJ2-1, with D unresolved. The germline V gene has CDR1 ENHRY and CDR2 SYGVKD. V was trimmed by 0 bases and J by 0 bases, leaving 9 bases between them. The CDR3 has 16 amino acids. The CDR3 loop reads CAISESGLLSYNEQFF. Here the CDR3 DNA reads TGTGCCATCAGTGAGTCGGGTTTACTCTCCTACAATGAGCAGTTCTTC.

The genes are TRBV12-3 or TRBV12-4 and TRBJ2-1; D not certain. The CDR3 loop spans 14 amino acids. V gave up 5 bases and J gave up 7 bases, with 15 bases separating them. The CDR3 sequence: CASSPSRFFNEQFF. Here the CDR3 DNA reads TGTGCCAGCAGTCCCTCCCGGTTTTTTAATGAGCAGTTCTTC.

V usage is TRBV24-1 and J usage is TRBJ2-2; TRBD1 aligns across 7 bases. The CDR3 consists of 14 residues. Germline assignment: CDR1 KGHDR and CDR2 SFDVKD. J was trimmed by 6 bases and V by 2 bases; bases with no gene match: 2. The CDR3 DNA is TGTGCCACCAGTGATTGGACAGGATCCGGGGAGCTGTTTTTT. Translation gives CATSDWTGSGELFF.

V usage is TRBV4-2 and J usage is TRBJ1-2; a possible D gene is TRBD1 (5 bases). From germline, CDR1 is LGHNA and CDR2 YNFKEQ. The CDR3 totals 14 residues. Trimming took off 1 base at V and 4 bases at J, with 10 bases between the two ends. CDR3 region: CASSQVTGFYGYTF. CDR3 in DNA: TGTGCCAGCAGCCAAGTCACAGGCTTCTATGGCTACACCTTC.

The J gene is TRBJ1-5, the V gene TRBV5-1; TRBD1 matches at 7 bases. J was trimmed by 6 bases and V by 2 bases; bases with no gene match: 5. This CDR3 has 14 amino acids. Germline V CDR1 and CDR2: SGHRS, YFSETQ. The DNA of the CDR3 is TGCGCCAGCAGCTTCACAGGGGAGGGTCAGCCCCAGCATTTT. Protein: CASSFTGEGQPQHF.

This clonotype turned up a few times. The chain recombines TRBV12-3 or TRBV12-4 with TRBJ2-7, with TRBD1 identical over 7 bases. V was clipped by 5 bases and J by 9 bases; unmatched bases: 10. The CDR3 has 13 amino acids. In nucleotides, the CDR3 is TGTGCCAGCAGTCCCACCCCGGGACAGATGCAGTACTTC. This translates into CASSPTPGQMQYF.

This clonotype was counted between two and nine times. The chain uses TRBV7-9 and TRBJ1-2; 8 positions agree with TRBD1. Trimming cost V 5 bases and J 6 bases; bases outside gene matches: 8. Germline CDR1 SEHNR, CDR2 FQNEAQ (reference sequence). The CDR3 has 14 residues. The CDR3 here is CASSTAGQAHGYTF. The CDR3 nucleotides are TGTGCCAGCAGCACCGCGGGACAGGCCCATGGCTACACCTTC.

This clonotype was counted a few times. The genes are TRBV20-1 and TRBJ2-1; 9 positions match TRBD2. Germline loops: CDR1 DFQATT, CDR2 SNEGSKA (reference sequence). CDR3 length: 16 residues. V gave up 4 bases and J gave up 6 bases; unmatched junction bases: 13. The CDR3 bases are TGCAGTGCTAAGGAGGGGGCGGGAGGGCCGAGCAATGAGCAGTTCTTC. This gives the protein CSAKEGAGGPSNEQFF.

The table lists this clonotype with a few counts. The chain is built from TRBV4-3 and TRBJ2-7; 7 nucleotides line up with TRBD1. CDR1 is LGHNA and CDR2 is YSLEER in the germline V gene. Trimming took 3 bases from V and 5 from J; bases not matched to a gene: 19. There are 18 residues in the CDR3. CDR3 DNA sequence: TGCGCCAGCAGCCAGCGCCAGAGAACCGGGACAGCCTTGGACGAGCAGTACTTC. Amino acids: CASSQRQRTGTALDEQYF.

This chain connects TRBV7-9 to TRBJ2-7, with D hard to call. With 2 bases removed from V and 5 bases from J, the gap between germline ends came to 19 bases. Germline lookup yields CDR1 SEHNR and CDR2 FQNEAQ (reference sequence). This CDR3 has 16 amino acids. As DNA, the CDR3 is TGTGCCAGCAGCTTACCTTCCCCGACTTTCAGCAACGAGCAGTACTTC. Translation gives CASSLPSPTFSNEQYF.

The rearrangement links TRBV12-3 or TRBV12-4 to TRBJ2-3, with D possibly being TRBD2 (5 bases). Between the trimmed V and J ends, which lost 2 bases and 5 bases, there was a span of 20 bases. The CDR3 extends over 17 amino acids. CDR3 DNA sequence: TGTGCCAGCAGTTTAAGCGGCCAGTTCCTCCGGGGAGATACGCAGTATTTT. This sequence encodes CASSLSGQFLRGDTQYF.

This clonotype appeared once. The genes are TRBV28 and TRBJ1-1; D remains ambiguous. Per the germline V gene, CDR1 is MDHEN and CDR2 is SYDVKM. The CDR3 spans 14 residues. Deletions cut 5 bases from V and 2 bases from J, with 12 bases between. The CDR3 region has the DNA TGTGCCAGCAGTAAGAGGGCAGCCAACACTGAAGCTTTCTTT. It specifies CASSKRAANTEAFF.

This clonotype was detected a few times. The chain uses TRBV19 and TRBJ1-1, with D maybe TRBD1 (5 bases). Trimming stripped 6 bases from V and 2 bases from J, with 10 bases between. This CDR3 spans 13 amino acids. From germline, CDR1 is LNHDA and CDR2 SQIVND (reference sequence). This chain's CDR3 is CASSDSLNTEAFF. The CDR3 DNA follows: TGTGCCAGTAGCGACAGCTTAAACACTGAAGCTTTCTTT. The variable domain in full, completed from reference TRBV19 and TRBJ1-1, reads DGGITQSPKYLFRKEGQNVTLSCEQNLNHDAMYWYRQDPGQGLRLIYYSQIVNDFQKGDIAEGYSVSREKKESFPLTVTSAQKNPTAFYLCASSDSLNTEAFFGQGTRLTVV.

This clonotype was seen only a few times. The chain couples TRBV5-1 to TRBJ2-2; D may be TRBD2 (7 bases). CDR1 is SGHRS, CDR2 YFSETQ, per germline. CDR3 length equals 16 residues. Trimming stripped 4 bases from V and 5 bases from J, with 18 bases between. CDR3 loop: CASSVRSGGATGELFF. DNA for the CDR3: TGCGCCAGCAGCGTTCGATCGGGGGGCGCGACCGGGGAGCTGTTTTTT.

The CDR3 sequence: CASSRTGGSEAFF. The CDR3 DNA follows: TGCGCCAGCAGTCGGACAGGGGGCAGTGAAGCTTTCTTT. The genes are TRBV5-1 and TRBJ1-1, with 11 nucleotides matching TRBD1. This CDR3 has 13 residues. V lost 5 bases to trimming and J lost 7 bases; unmatched junction nucleotides: 4. CDR1 and CDR2 (germline): SGHRS, YFSETQ.

This clonotype showed up just a few times. J is TRBJ2-4 and V is TRBV19, with TRBD2 identical over 7 bases. The length of the CDR3 is 15 residues. V shed 1 base, J shed 5 bases, and the junction held 5 bases outside the gene matches. Germline V gene data show CDR1 as LNHDA and CDR2 as SQIVND (reference sequence). The chain's CDR3 is CASSIGPAGQNIQYF. The DNA for the CDR3 is TGTGCCAGTAGTATAGGCCCAGCGGGACAAAACATTCAGTACTTC.

This clonotype came up a few times. The rearrangement links TRBV9 to TRBJ1-2; D gene uncertain. CDR3 length: 15 residues. The germline gives CDR1 SGDLS, CDR2 YYNGEE. Trimming stripped 2 bases from V and 2 bases from J, with 13 bases between. The CDR3 is CASSVAGSYNYGYTF. The CDR3 DNA reads as TGTGCCAGCAGCGTCGCGGGCTCGTACAACTATGGCTACACCTTC. The full variable domain, rest sourced from reference TRBV9 and TRBJ1-2, is DSGVTQTPKHLITATGQRVTLRCSPRSGDLSVYWYQQSLDQGLQFLIQYYNGEERAKGNILERFSAQQFPDLHSELNLSSLELGDSALYFCASSVAGSYNYGYTFGSGTRLTVV.

This clonotype was seen only a few times. This chain links TRBV6-1 with TRBJ2-3, with D possibly matching TRBD2 (6 bases). V lost 7 bases and J 3 bases, leaving 14 bases between the germline ends. Germline V gene lookup returns CDR1 MNHNS and CDR2 SASEGT. The CDR3 totals 14 residues. This chain's CDR3 is CASTAGSGTDTQYF. CDR3 coding DNA: TGTGCCAGCACCGCCGGGAGTGGGACAGATACGCAGTATTTT.

The chain is built from TRBV7-6 and TRBJ1-2; TRBD1 aligns across 9 bases. The germline V gene encodes CDR1 SGHVS and CDR2 FNYEAQ. This CDR3 has 16 residues. The J segment lost 1 base and the V segment lost 5 bases, leaving 8 bases of the junction unmatched. The CDR3 is CASSLGQGWSNYGYTF. CDR3 DNA: TGTGCCAGCAGCCTGGGACAGGGATGGAGTAACTATGGCTACACCTTC.

This clonotype was observed a few times. V usage is TRBV4-1 and J usage is TRBJ2-7; tentatively, D is TRBD1 or TRBD2 (6 bases each). Germline V gives CDR1 MGHRA, CDR2 YSYEKL. Between the trimmed V and J ends, which lost 0 bases and 3 bases, there was a span of 15 bases. CDR3 size: 16 residues. The CDR3 protein is CASSQDGGPSYYEQYF. The CDR3 nucleotides are TGCGCCAGCAGCCAAGATGGGGGGCCCTCCTACTACGAGCAGTACTTC.

The rearrangement links TRBV12-3 or TRBV12-4 to TRBJ2-3; 13 bases match TRBD2. V shed 5 bases, J shed 1 base, and the junction held 9 bases outside the gene matches. The CDR3 runs 18 residues. CDR3 sequence: CASSLRLAGGRGTDTQYF. The CDR3 nucleotides read TGTGCCAGCAGTCTTAGACTAGCGGGGGGCCGGGGCACAGATACGCAGTATTTT.

V gene TRBV20-1 combines with J gene TRBJ1-3; D is perhaps TRBD1 (5 bases). The V end was cut by 3 bases, the J end by 2 bases, with 8 bases between. CDR3 length: 13 residues. Looked up from germline, CDR1 is DFQATT and CDR2 is SNEGSKA (reference sequence). The CDR3 region is CSARAGTGNTIYF. Here the CDR3 DNA reads TGCAGTGCTAGGGCAGGGACTGGAAACACCATATATTTT.

The V call is TRBV5-1, the J call TRBJ2-7, with D unclear. The ends were cut back, 2 bases at V and 5 bases at J, with 8 bases in the middle. The CDR3 sequence is 12 residues long. Germline V gene lookup returns CDR1 SGHRS and CDR2 YFSETQ. CDR3 coding DNA: TGCGCCAGCAGCTTAAGTTCGGACGAGCAGTACTTC. Translated: CASSLSSDEQYF.

The CDR3 DNA reads TGTGCCAGCAGCTTAGGGTCTAGCGGGAGTCTCCCGACTAGCACAGATACGCAGTATTTT. This translates into CASSLGSSGSLPTSTDTQYF. The chain employs TRBV11-2 and TRBJ2-3, with TRBD2 matching 10 bases. Germline CDR1 is SGHAT and CDR2 is FQNNGV. V lost 1 base, J lost 0 bases, and 13 bases stayed unmatched. This CDR3 has 20 residues. Full variable domain (remainder filled in from reference TRBV11-2 and TRBJ2-3): EAGVAQSPRYKIIEKRQSVAFWCNPISGHATLYWYQQILGQGPKLLIQFQNNGVVDDSQLPKDRFSAERLKGVDSTLKIQPAKLEDSAVYLCASSLGSSGSLPTSTDTQYFGPGTRLTVL.

J is TRBJ2-7 and V is TRBV4-3; TRBD2 matches at 7 bases. With V trimmed by 0 bases and J by 4 bases, 15 bases remained unmatched. Germline CDR1 is LGHNA and CDR2 is YSLEER. This CDR3 has 18 amino acids. CDR3 nucleotide sequence: TGCGCCAGCAGCCAAGATATTACGGGAGGTCCATACTCATACGAGCAGTACTTC. Translation: CASSQDITGGPYSYEQYF.

Only a few counts were recorded for this clonotype. J is TRBJ2-7 and V is TRBV7-9, with D unresolved. There are 13 residues in the CDR3. Between the trimmed V and J ends, which lost 4 bases and 7 bases, there was a span of 14 bases. CDR1 SEHNR and CDR2 FQNEAQ come from the germline V gene (reference sequence). CDR3 nucleotides: TGTGCCAGCAGCTCAGGCAACGGGCTTGAGCAGTACTTC. It codes for CASSSGNGLEQYF.

This clonotype has only one observation. The rearrangement joins TRBV7-6 to TRBJ2-1; 8 bases match TRBD2. The junction had 8 bases not matched to a gene; V was cut back by 1 base and J by 3 bases. The CDR3 extends over 17 amino acids. Germline assignment: CDR1 SGHVS and CDR2 FNYEAQ. CDR3 region: CASSLDREGLVYNEQFF. The CDR3 DNA reads as TGTGCCAGCAGCTTAGACCGGGAGGGCCTGGTCTACAATGAGCAGTTCTTC. Drawing the rest from reference TRBV7-6 and TRBJ2-1, the complete variable domain is GAGVSQSPRYKVTKRGQDVALRCDPISGHVSLYWYRQALGQGPEFLTYFNYEAQQDKSGLPNDRFSAERPEGSISTLTIQRTEQRDSAMYRCASSLDREGLVYNEQFFGPGTRLTVL.